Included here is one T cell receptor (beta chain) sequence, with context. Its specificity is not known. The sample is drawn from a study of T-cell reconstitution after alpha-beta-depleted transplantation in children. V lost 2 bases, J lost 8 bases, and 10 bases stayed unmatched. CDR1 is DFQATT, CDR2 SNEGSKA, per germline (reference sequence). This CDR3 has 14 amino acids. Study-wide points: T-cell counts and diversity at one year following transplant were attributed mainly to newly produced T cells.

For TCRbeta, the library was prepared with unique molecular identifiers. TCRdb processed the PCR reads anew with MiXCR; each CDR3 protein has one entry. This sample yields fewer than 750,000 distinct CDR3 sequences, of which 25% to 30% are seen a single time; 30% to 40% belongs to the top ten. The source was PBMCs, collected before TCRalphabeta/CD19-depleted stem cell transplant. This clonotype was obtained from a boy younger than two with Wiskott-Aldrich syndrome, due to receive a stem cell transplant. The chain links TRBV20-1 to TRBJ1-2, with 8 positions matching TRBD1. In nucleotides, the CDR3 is TGCAGTGCTAGACCTCCAAATGGACAGGGAGGCTACACCTTC. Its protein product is CSARPPNGQGGYTF.